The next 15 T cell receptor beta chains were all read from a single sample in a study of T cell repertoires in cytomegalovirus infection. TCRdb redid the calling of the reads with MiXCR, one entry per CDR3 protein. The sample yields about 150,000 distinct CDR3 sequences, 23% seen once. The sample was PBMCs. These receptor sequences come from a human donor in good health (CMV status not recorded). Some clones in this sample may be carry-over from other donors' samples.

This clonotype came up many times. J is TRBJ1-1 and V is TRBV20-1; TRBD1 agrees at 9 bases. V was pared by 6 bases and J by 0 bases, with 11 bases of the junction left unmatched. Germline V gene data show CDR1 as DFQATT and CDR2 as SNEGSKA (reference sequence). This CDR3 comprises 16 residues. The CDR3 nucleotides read TGCAGTGCAGCGTCCGGGACAGGGAAAATGAACACTGAAGCTTTCTTT. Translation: CSAASGTGKMNTEAFF.

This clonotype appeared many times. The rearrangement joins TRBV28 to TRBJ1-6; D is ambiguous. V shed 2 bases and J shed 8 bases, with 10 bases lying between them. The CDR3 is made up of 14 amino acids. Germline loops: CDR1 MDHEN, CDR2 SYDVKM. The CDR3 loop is CASSLVERDSPLHF. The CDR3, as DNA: TGTGCCAGCAGTTTAGTGGAACGGGATTCACCCCTCCACTTT.

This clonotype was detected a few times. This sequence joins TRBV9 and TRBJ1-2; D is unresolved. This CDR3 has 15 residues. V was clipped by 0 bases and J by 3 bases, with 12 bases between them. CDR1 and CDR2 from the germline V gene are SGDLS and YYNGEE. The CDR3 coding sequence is TGTGCCAGCAGCGTAGGTGGGTCCGCGGACTATGGCTACACCTTC. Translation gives CASSVGGSADYGYTF.

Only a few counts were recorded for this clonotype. CDR3 in DNA: TGTGCCAGCAGCTTAGGGGGCGCAACAGATACGCAGTATTTT. The encoded protein is CASSLGGATDTQYF. This rearrangement joins TRBV7-2 to TRBJ2-3, with D perhaps TRBD1 (5 bases). Trimming stripped 1 base from V and 3 bases from J, with 8 bases between. The length of the CDR3 is 14 residues. Germline V gene lookup returns CDR1 SGHTA and CDR2 FQGNSA.

CDR3 bases: TGTGCCAGCAGCTTAACGGGACAGGGGAACACTGAAGCTTTCTTT. Protein: CASSLTGQGNTEAFF. This sequence joins TRBV7-3 and TRBJ1-1, with 9 bases aligning to TRBD1. The CDR3 runs 15 residues. With V trimmed by 0 bases and J by 1 base, 0 bases remained unmatched. Germline lookup yields CDR1 SGHTA and CDR2 FQGTGA.

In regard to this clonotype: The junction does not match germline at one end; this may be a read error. Written as DNA, the CDR3 is TGTGCTAGCAGCTTACTTGGACACAACACCGGGGAGCTGTTTTTT. This sequence encodes CASSLLGHNTGELFF. V is TRBV7-7 and J is TRBJ2-2, with a possible D match to TRBD1 (5 bases). Germline CDR1 is SSHAT and CDR2 is FNYEAQ (reference sequence). This CDR3 has 15 residues.

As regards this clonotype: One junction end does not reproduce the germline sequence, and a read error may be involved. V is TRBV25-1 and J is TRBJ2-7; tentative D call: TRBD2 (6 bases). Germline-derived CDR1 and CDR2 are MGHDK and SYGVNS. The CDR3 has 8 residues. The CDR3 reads CASTPGTW. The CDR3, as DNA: TGTGCCAGCACCCCAGGGACTTGG.

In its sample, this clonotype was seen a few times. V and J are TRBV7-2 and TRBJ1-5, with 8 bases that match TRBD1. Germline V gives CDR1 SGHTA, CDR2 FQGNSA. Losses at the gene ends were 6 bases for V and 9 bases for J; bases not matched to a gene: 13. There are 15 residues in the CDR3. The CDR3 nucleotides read TGTGCCAGCAGACTGACAGGGGCTACCATCTTGCCCCAGCATTTT. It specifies CASRLTGATILPQHF.

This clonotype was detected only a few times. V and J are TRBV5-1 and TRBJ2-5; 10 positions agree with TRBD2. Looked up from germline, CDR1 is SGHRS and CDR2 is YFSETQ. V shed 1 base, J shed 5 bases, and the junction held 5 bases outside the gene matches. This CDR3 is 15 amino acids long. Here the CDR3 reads CASSLPSGSPETQYF. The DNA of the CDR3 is TGCGCCAGCAGCTTGCCTAGCGGGAGTCCGGAGACCCAGTACTTC.

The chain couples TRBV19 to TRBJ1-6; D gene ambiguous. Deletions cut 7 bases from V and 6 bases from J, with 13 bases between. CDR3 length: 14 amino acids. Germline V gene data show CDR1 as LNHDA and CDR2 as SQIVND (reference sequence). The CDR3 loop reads CASTVGSGNSPLHF. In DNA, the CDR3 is TGTGCCAGTACCGTGGGGTCGGGTAATTCACCCCTCCACTTT.

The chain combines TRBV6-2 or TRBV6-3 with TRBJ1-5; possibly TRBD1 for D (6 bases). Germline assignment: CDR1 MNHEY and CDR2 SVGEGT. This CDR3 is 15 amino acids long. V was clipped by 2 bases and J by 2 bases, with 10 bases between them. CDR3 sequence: CASSYAGARNQPQHF. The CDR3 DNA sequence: TGTGCCAGCAGTTACGCAGGGGCCCGCAATCAGCCCCAGCATTTT.

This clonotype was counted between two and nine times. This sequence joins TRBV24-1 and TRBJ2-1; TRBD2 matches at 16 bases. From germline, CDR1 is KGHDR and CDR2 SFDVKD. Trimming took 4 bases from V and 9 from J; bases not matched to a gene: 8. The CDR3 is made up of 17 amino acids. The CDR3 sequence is CATSDSGTSGRAGEQFF. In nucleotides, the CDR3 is TGTGCCACCAGTGACTCCGGGACTAGCGGGAGGGCAGGTGAGCAGTTCTTC.

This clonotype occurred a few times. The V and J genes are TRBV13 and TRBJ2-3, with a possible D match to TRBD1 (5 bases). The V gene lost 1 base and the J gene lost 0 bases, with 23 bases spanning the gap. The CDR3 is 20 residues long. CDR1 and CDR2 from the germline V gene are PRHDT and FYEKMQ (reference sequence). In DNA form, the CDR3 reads TGTGCCAGCAGCTTAGAATTATCACAGGAGCCCAGGACGAGCACAGATACGCAGTATTTT. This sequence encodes CASSLELSQEPRTSTDTQYF.

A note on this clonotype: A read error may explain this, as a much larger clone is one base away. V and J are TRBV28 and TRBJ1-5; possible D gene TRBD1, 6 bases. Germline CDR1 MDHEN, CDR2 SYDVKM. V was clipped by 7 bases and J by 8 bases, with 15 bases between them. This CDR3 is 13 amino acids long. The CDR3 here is CASTPQGREPQHF. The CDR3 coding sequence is TGTGCCAGCACTCCACAGGGAAGGGAGCCCCAGCATTTT.

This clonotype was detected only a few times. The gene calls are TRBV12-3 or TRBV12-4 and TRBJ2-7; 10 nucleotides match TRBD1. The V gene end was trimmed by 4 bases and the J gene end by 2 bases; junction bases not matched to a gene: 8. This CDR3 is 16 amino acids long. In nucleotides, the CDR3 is TGTGCCAGCAGTTCCCGGGACAGGGGAACCACCTACGAGCAGTACTTC. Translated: CASSSRDRGTTYEQYF.